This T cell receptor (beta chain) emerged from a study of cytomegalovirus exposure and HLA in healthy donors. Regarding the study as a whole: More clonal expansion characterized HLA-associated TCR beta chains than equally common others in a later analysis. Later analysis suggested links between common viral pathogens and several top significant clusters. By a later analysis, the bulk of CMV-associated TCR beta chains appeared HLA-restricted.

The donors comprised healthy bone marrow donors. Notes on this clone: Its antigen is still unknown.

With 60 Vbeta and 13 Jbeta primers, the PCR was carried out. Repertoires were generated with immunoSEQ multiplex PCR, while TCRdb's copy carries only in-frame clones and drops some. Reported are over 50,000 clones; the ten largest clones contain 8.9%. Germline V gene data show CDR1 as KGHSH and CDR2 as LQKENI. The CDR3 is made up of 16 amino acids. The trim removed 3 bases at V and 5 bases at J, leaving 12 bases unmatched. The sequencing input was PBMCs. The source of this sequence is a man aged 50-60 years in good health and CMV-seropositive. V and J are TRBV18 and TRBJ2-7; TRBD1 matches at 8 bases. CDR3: CASSPFTGGRDDEQYF. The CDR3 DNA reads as TGTGCCAGCTCACCTTTCACAGGGGGTAGAGATGACGAGCAGTACTTC.